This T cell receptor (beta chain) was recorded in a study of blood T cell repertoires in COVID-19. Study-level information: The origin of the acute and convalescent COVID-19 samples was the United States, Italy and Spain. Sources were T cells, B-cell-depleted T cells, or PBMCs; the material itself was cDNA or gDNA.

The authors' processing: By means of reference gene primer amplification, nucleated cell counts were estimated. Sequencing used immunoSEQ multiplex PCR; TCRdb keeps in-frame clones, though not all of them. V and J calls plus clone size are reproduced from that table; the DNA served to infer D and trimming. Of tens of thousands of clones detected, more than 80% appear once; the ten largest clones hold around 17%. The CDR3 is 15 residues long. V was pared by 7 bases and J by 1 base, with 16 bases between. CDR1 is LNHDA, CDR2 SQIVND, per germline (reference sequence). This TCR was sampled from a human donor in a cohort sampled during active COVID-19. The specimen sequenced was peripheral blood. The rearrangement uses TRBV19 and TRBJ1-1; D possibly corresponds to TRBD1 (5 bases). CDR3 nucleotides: TGTGCCAGTATGGGCCCCGGGACTGAGAACACTGAAGCTTTCTTT. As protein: CASMGPGTENTEAFF.